The 31 T cell receptor beta chains below all came from one sample that was sequenced in a study of control samples from healthy donors and cancer patients. This table comes from immunoSEQ multiplex PCR, and its TCRdb copy is limited to in-frame clones, with some not included. The top ten hold roughly 13% of the sample, which has approximately 150,000 clones, 94% seen once. The sample was blood. Receptors were obtained from a middle-aged man in good health.

The genes are TRBV5-6 and TRBJ2-1; D remains unclear. Germline V lookup: CDR1 SGHDT, CDR2 YYEEEE. The CDR3 loop spans 13 amino acids. The V gene lost 4 bases and the J gene lost 8 bases, with 13 bases spanning the gap. CDR3 in DNA: TGTGCCAGCAGCCGTGGGCTTTTGGATGAGCAGTTCTTC. It is translated as CASSRGLLDEQFF.

The chain combines TRBV15 with TRBJ1-4; the D gene is possibly TRBD1 (5 bases). Germline loops: CDR1 LNHNV, CDR2 YYDKDF (reference sequence). Trimming removed 2 bases at V and 8 bases at J, with 12 bases between. This CDR3 comprises 14 residues. The CDR3 coding sequence is TGTGCCACCAGCAGACAGGGCGAGAGAGAAAAACTGTTTTTT. It is translated as CATSRQGEREKLFF.

The V call is TRBV6-1, the J call TRBJ2-1, with D unresolved. The V end was cut by 3 bases, the J end by 6 bases, with 9 bases between. This CDR3 is built from 13 residues. Germline V gives CDR1 MNHNS, CDR2 SASEGT. In DNA, the CDR3 is TGTGCCAGCAGTGAGCGGATCCCCAATGAGCAGTTCTTC. Translating gives CASSERIPNEQFF.

This clone came up a few times. The chain has TRBV6-4 and TRBJ2-3, with D perhaps TRBD1 or TRBD2 (6 bases each). Germline CDR1 reads MRHNA; CDR2 reads SNTAGT. This CDR3 is 15 amino acids long. V was clipped by 0 bases and J by 3 bases, with 10 bases between them. Here the CDR3 reads CASSDSKGGTDTQYF. CDR3 sequence (DNA): TGTGCCAGCAGTGACTCGAAAGGGGGGACAGATACGCAGTATTTT.

This chain connects TRBV21-1 to TRBJ2-5; the listed D gene, TRBD1, was not tested against the DNA. TRBV21-1 is a pseudogene. This CDR3 comprises 14 residues. The CDR3 region is CASRPGAAQETQYF. In nucleotides, the CDR3 is TGTGCCAGCAGACCAGGGGCCGCCCAAGAGACCCAGTACTTC.

In DNA, the CDR3 is TGTGCCAGCAGTTCCGGGACCGGATCCAGCTATGGCTACACCTTC. It is translated as CASSSGTGSSYGYTF. This chain joins TRBV6-5 and TRBJ1-2; D may be TRBD1 (5 bases). CDR3 length: 15 residues. CDR1 is MNHEY, CDR2 SVGAGI, per germline. V was clipped by 4 bases and J by 4 bases, with 16 bases between them.

The V and J genes are TRBV4-1 and TRBJ1-4; no clear D. CDR3 length equals 15 residues. Per germline, CDR1 MGHRA and CDR2 YSYEKL. With 4 bases removed from V and 5 bases from J, the gap between germline ends came to 14 bases. The CDR3 DNA reads as TGCGCCAGCAGCCTCCTTTCAGCTGTCAATGAAAAACTGTTTTTT. It yields the protein CASSLLSAVNEKLFF.

This sequence joins TRBV5-6 and TRBJ1-2; weak D call: TRBD1 (6 bases). The V end lost 0 bases, the J end lost 7 bases, and 16 bases lay between the germline ends. Germline assignment: CDR1 SGHDT and CDR2 YYEEEE. The CDR3 sequence is 15 residues long. The CDR3 region is CASSLEVGGAGGYTF. The CDR3 region has the DNA TGTGCCAGCAGCTTGGAAGTTGGGGGGGCTGGTGGCTACACCTTC.

The CDR3 sequence is CASSLDGSSYYNSPLHF. Written as DNA, the CDR3 is TGTGCCAGCAGCTTGGACGGGTCAAGTTACTATAATTCACCCCTCCACTTT. The chain has TRBV5-6 and TRBJ1-6; no reliable D call. CDR3 length: 17 amino acids. With 0 bases removed from V and 3 bases from J, the gap between germline ends came to 13 bases. CDR1 and CDR2 (germline): SGHDT, YYEEEE. Full variable domain (outside the CDR3, taken from reference TRBV5-6 and TRBJ1-6): DAGVTQSPTHLIKTRGQQVTLRCSPKSGHDTVSWYQQALGQGPQFIFQYYEEEERQRGNFPDRFSGHQFPNYSSELNVNALLLGDSALYLCASSLDGSSYYNSPLHFGNGTRLTVT.

CDR3 protein: CASSPDYDRGRGYTF. The CDR3 DNA reads as TGTGCCAGCAGCCCCGACTACGACAGGGGGCGAGGCTACACCTTC. The chain carries TRBV14 and TRBJ1-2, with 10 nucleotides matching TRBD1. The V gene end was trimmed by 4 bases and the J gene end by 8 bases; junction bases not matched to a gene: 10. Germline V gene data show CDR1 as SGHDN and CDR2 as FVKESK. This CDR3 comprises 15 residues.

The chain is built from TRBV3-1 (or the pseudogene TRBV3-2) and TRBJ2-5; possibly TRBD1 or TRBD2 for D (5 bases each). The germline V and J ends were trimmed by 1 base and 5 bases, with 11 bases remaining between them. The CDR3 totals 14 residues. Germline values: CDR1 LGHDT, CDR2 YNNKEL (reference sequence). The CDR3 protein is CASSQVSGLETQYF. Here the CDR3 DNA reads TGTGCCAGCAGCCAAGTGTCGGGGCTGGAGACCCAGTACTTC.

The rearrangement joins TRBV2 to TRBJ1-5, with TRBD1 matching 7 bases. The V and J ends lost 6 bases and 11 bases, in that order; junction bases with no gene match: 13. The CDR3 runs to 14 residues. The V gene's germline CDR1 is SNHLY and CDR2 FYNNEI. Here the CDR3 reads CASSVRGIGRSQHF. In DNA, the CDR3 is TGTGCCAGCAGCGTCAGGGGGATCGGGAGGTCCCAGCATTTT.

The chain uses TRBV6-4 and TRBJ2-5; 8 positions agree with TRBD1. Germline assignment: CDR1 MRHNA and CDR2 SNTAGT. CDR3 length equals 16 residues. Trimming removed 0 bases from V and 2 bases from J; junction bases left unmatched: 5. The CDR3, as DNA: TGTGCCAGCAGTGACTCATTGGGACAGGAGCAAGAGACCCAGTACTTC. Its protein product is CASSDSLGQEQETQYF.

This chain connects TRBV15 to TRBJ2-7; D is perhaps TRBD1 (6 bases). V lost 2 bases to trimming and J lost 2 bases, with 13 bases between them. The CDR3 runs to 15 residues. CDR1 is LNHNV, CDR2 YYDKDF, per germline (reference sequence). The CDR3, as DNA: TGTGCCACCAGCAGAAGAGGACAGATTGCCTACGAGCAGTACTTC. Protein sequence: CATSRRGQIAYEQYF. The whole variable domain, filled in from reference TRBV15 and TRBJ2-7, reads DAMVIQNPRYQVTQFGKPVTLSCSQTLNHNVMYWYQQKSSQAPKLLFHYYDKDFNNEADTPDNFQSRRPNTSFCFLDIRSPGLGDTAMYLCATSRRGQIAYEQYFGPGTRLTVT.

Only one count was recorded for this clone. The chain combines TRBV4-1 with TRBJ2-3, with D uncertain. This CDR3 is 12 amino acids long. The V gene lost 8 bases and the J gene lost 6 bases, with 12 bases spanning the gap. CDR1 and CDR2 (germline): MGHRA, YSYEKL. As DNA, the CDR3 is TGCGCCAGCGGAGTAATCTGGGATACGCAGTATTTT. Protein product: CASGVIWDTQYF.

The V call is TRBV5-8, the J call TRBJ1-2; 9 bases line up with TRBD1. CDR1 SGHTS and CDR2 YDEGEE come from the germline V gene. J lost 8 bases, V lost 4 bases, and 12 bases had no gene match. CDR3 length: 15 amino acids. In nucleotides, the CDR3 is TGTGCCAGCAGCCCCCGGACAGGGGCGTCGGGCGGCTACACCTTC. Translation: CASSPRTGASGGYTF.

V usage is TRBV27 and J usage is TRBJ2-1, with unresolved D. Germline CDR1 MNHEY, CDR2 SMNVEV (reference sequence). This CDR3 comprises 14 residues. Trimming removed 10 bases at V and 0 bases at J, with 13 bases between. As DNA, the CDR3 is TGTGCCACCGCTCTTATGAGCTCCTACAATGAGCAGTTCTTC. It translates to CATALMSSYNEQFF.

This clone showed up just once. This chain uses TRBV2 with TRBJ2-1; D is undetermined. V was trimmed by 3 bases and J by 2 bases, leaving 5 bases between them. In germline, CDR1 is SNHLY, CDR2 FYNNEI. The CDR3 runs to 13 residues. CDR3: CASSDGTYNEQFF. The CDR3 region has the DNA TGTGCCAGCAGTGACGGCACCTACAATGAGCAGTTCTTC.

The sample holds one count of this clone. V and J are TRBV2 and TRBJ2-7; D remains ambiguous. The germline CDR1 and CDR2 sequences are SNHLY and FYNNEI. With 5 bases removed from V and 4 bases from J, the gap between germline ends came to 12 bases. This CDR3 is 13 amino acids long. The CDR3 sequence is CASSYLTPYEQYF. CDR3 DNA sequence: TGTGCCAGCAGTTACTTAACACCTTACGAGCAGTACTTC.

The chain employs TRBV4-2 and TRBJ1-1, with D possibly being TRBD1 (6 bases). V was cut by 10 bases and J by 4 bases, with 19 bases left in between. CDR1 LGHNA and CDR2 YNFKEQ come from the germline V gene. This CDR3 comprises 14 residues. The CDR3 DNA sequence: TGTGCCACCCGGGACGGGGGGCTCGGCACTGAAGCTTTCTTT. This encodes CATRDGGLGTEAFF.

The chain combines TRBV2 with TRBJ1-2; a possible D gene is TRBD1 (6 bases). Trimming shortened V by 1 base and J by 3 bases, and 12 bases separated the two germline ends. CDR1 SNHLY and CDR2 FYNNEI come from the germline V gene. The CDR3 contains 15 residues. As DNA, the CDR3 is TGTGCCAGCAGTGAAGGACCGGGGGCGGACTATGGCTACACCTTC. It translates to CASSEGPGADYGYTF.

CDR3 in amino acids: CAISESYEGGEQYF. Here the CDR3 DNA reads TGTGCCATCAGTGAATCTTACGAAGGGGGCGAGCAGTACTTC. V gene TRBV10-3 combines with J gene TRBJ2-7; D may be TRBD1 (6 bases). The CDR3 length is 14 residues. Trimming removed 3 bases at V and 6 bases at J, with 15 bases between. CDR1 ENHRY and CDR2 SYGVKD come from the germline V gene.

This chain links TRBV5-4 with TRBJ1-2; D is ambiguous. The CDR3 is 12 amino acids. CDR1 and CDR2 (germline): SGHNT, YYREEE (reference sequence). The V gene lost 10 bases and the J gene lost 2 bases, with 12 bases spanning the gap. The chain's CDR3 is CAWEDGNYGYTF. The CDR3 nucleotides read TGTGCCTGGGAGGACGGAAACTATGGCTACACCTTC.

The genes are TRBV7-3 and TRBJ1-5, with D unclear. The germline V gene encodes CDR1 SGHTA and CDR2 FQGTGA. The CDR3 runs to 15 residues. The V gene lost 3 bases and the J gene lost 5 bases, with 14 bases spanning the gap. Written as DNA, the CDR3 is TGTGCCAGCAGCTTGACGACGGAGGAATATCAGCCCCAGCATTTT. Translation: CASSLTTEEYQPQHF.

This clone was seen a single time. This rearrangement joins TRBV4-1 to TRBJ2-5, with D uncertain. CDR1 is MGHRA and CDR2 is YSYEKL in the germline V gene. The CDR3 length is 13 residues. V shed 2 bases and J shed 0 bases, with 4 bases lying between them. The CDR3 reads CASSQNHQETQYF. CDR3 in DNA: TGCGCCAGCAGCCAAAACCACCAAGAGACCCAGTACTTC.

To note about this clone: The sample holds other DNA sequences that translate to the same CDR3. The gene calls are TRBV15 and TRBJ1-1; weak D call: TRBD1 (5 bases). The CDR3 runs to 14 residues. V shed 0 bases and J shed 4 bases, with 9 bases lying between them. The germline gives CDR1 LNHNV, CDR2 YYDKDF (reference sequence). CDR3 residues: CATSRDLGGTEAFF. In DNA form, the CDR3 reads TGTGCCACCAGCAGAGATCTTGGGGGCACTGAAGCTTTCTTT.

The chain links TRBV7-2 to TRBJ1-4; TRBD1 matches 8 bases. V lost 5 bases to trimming and J lost 2 bases; unmatched junction nucleotides: 4. Germline CDR1 SGHTA, CDR2 FQGNSA. The CDR3 extends over 15 amino acids. CDR3 loop: CASSPRTGTNEKLFF. In nucleotides, the CDR3 is TGTGCCAGCAGCCCACGGACAGGGACTAATGAAAAACTGTTTTTT. Complete variable domain (other parts from reference TRBV7-2 and TRBJ1-4): GAGVSQSPSNKVTEKGKDVELRCDPISGHTALYWYRQSLGQGLEFLIYFQGNSAPDKSGLPSDRFSAERTGGSVSTLTIQRTQQEDSAVYLCASSPRTGTNEKLFFGSGTQLSVL.

The J gene is TRBJ1-2, the V gene TRBV18, with no clear D. The CDR3 has 13 amino acids. Germline lookup yields CDR1 KGHSH and CDR2 LQKENI. V was pared by 1 base and J by 6 bases, with 9 bases between. CDR3: CASSPLVDHGYTF. The CDR3 DNA reads TGTGCCAGCTCACCACTGGTTGACCATGGCTACACCTTC. Together with reference TRBV18 and TRBJ1-2, the CDR3 gives the full variable domain: NAGVMQNPRHLVRRRGQEARLRCSPMKGHSHVYWYRQLPEEGLKFMVYLQKENIIDESGMPKERFSAEFPKEGPSILRIQQVVRGDSAAYFCASSPLVDHGYTFGSGTRLTVV.

The rearrangement links TRBV28 to TRBJ1-1, with 7 bases identical to TRBD1. The J segment lost 8 bases and the V segment lost 6 bases, leaving 6 bases of the junction unmatched. Germline V gives CDR1 MDHEN, CDR2 SYDVKM. CDR3 length equals 12 residues. The CDR3 region has the DNA TGTGCCAGCAGCCACGAGGGGGCAGAAGCTTTCTTT. Its translation: CASSHEGAEAFF. Full variable domain (rest looked up from reference TRBV28 and TRBJ1-1): DVKVTQSSRYLVKRTGEKVFLECVQDMDHENMFWYRQDPGLGLRLIYFSYDVKMKEKGDIPEGYSVSREKKERFSLILESASTNQTSMYLCASSHEGAEAFFGQGTRLTVV.

This clone was picked up one time. The rearrangement joins TRBV2 to TRBJ1-2, with a tentative D call TRBD1 (5 bases). CDR3 length: 11 amino acids. Between the trimmed V and J ends, which lost 6 bases and 4 bases, there was a span of 6 bases. Germline V lookup: CDR1 SNHLY, CDR2 FYNNEI. CDR3 sequence reads: CASRGPYGYTF. The DNA of the CDR3 is TGTGCCAGCAGGGGGCCCTATGGCTACACCTTC.

V is TRBV11-2 and J is TRBJ1-3; D gene unclear. CDR3 size: 12 residues. V lost 3 bases and J lost 4, with 4 bases in between. Germline-derived CDR1 and CDR2 are SGHAT and FQNNGV. CDR3 sequence reads: CASSFPGNTIYF. The CDR3 DNA is TGTGCCAGCAGCTTTCCCGGAAACACCATATATTTT. Full variable domain (missing parts from reference TRBV11-2 and TRBJ1-3): EAGVAQSPRYKIIEKRQSVAFWCNPISGHATLYWYQQILGQGPKLLIQFQNNGVVDDSQLPKDRFSAERLKGVDSTLKIQPAKLEDSAVYLCASSFPGNTIYFGEGSWLTVV.